These 9 T cell receptor beta chains were sequenced from one sample in a study of T-cell reconstitution after alpha-beta-depleted transplantation in children. This sample's TCRbeta library carried unique molecular identifier barcodes. A single record per CDR3 protein comes from TCRdb applying MiXCR to the PCR reads. The table lists approximately 7,000 distinct CDR3 sequences, around a tenth of them singletons. Sequencing was performed on PBMCs, mostly from graft donor cells, taken 180 days after TCRalphabeta/CD19-depleted stem cell transplant. These receptors originate from a child in the first two years of life who had a stem cell transplant for acute myeloid leukemia, so the T cells may come from the graft donor.

This clonotype was counted many times. V and J are TRBV7-3 and TRBJ1-1; tentative D call: TRBD1 (6 bases). Per the germline V gene, CDR1 is SGHTA and CDR2 is FQGTGA. V was cut by 8 bases and J by 6 bases, with 13 bases left in between. The CDR3 is 12 amino acids. The CDR3 here is CASGWTVSEAFF. In DNA, the CDR3 is TGTGCCAGCGGCTGGACAGTCTCTGAAGCTTTCTTT.

This clonotype came up many times. The rearrangement uses TRBV7-8 and TRBJ2-7; TRBD2 matches at 7 bases. Looked up from germline, CDR1 is SGHVS and CDR2 is FQNEAQ. The CDR3 extends over 15 amino acids. The ends lost 5 bases at V and 3 bases at J; junction bases unmatched: 10. CDR3 DNA: TGTGCCAGCAGCCCCCTTGGGAGGGAGGACTACGAGCAGTACTTC. Its translation: CASSPLGREDYEQYF.

This clonotype was observed many times. V usage is TRBV19 and J usage is TRBJ1-5; a weak D match, TRBD1 (5 bases). In germline, CDR1 is LNHDA, CDR2 SQIVND (reference sequence). V lost 4 bases and J 7 bases, leaving 11 bases between the germline ends. The CDR3 sequence is 13 residues long. Written as DNA, the CDR3 is TGTGCCAGTAGTACGCAGGGCGGGCAGCCCCAGCATTTT. Translation gives CASSTQGGQPQHF.

By share, this clonotype ranks as medium-sized. The rearrangement uses TRBV28 and TRBJ1-4, with TRBD1 matching 7 bases. Germline assignment: CDR1 MDHEN and CDR2 SYDVKM. J lost 8 bases, V lost 5 bases, and 8 bases had no gene match. This CDR3 has 14 residues. The DNA for the CDR3 is TGTGCCAGCAGTAGGGACAGCAGTTGGGAAAAACTGTTTTTT. Its translation is CASSRDSSWEKLFF.

The table lists this clonotype with many counts. This sequence joins TRBV20-1 and TRBJ1-4; 7 bases agree with TRBD1. Germline V gene lookup returns CDR1 DFQATT and CDR2 SNEGSKA (reference sequence). This CDR3 has 14 amino acids. Trimming at V came to 3 bases and at J to 3 bases, leaving 4 bases not matched to a gene. DNA for the CDR3: TGCAGTGCTAGTGGGGGACAGTCTAATGAAAAACTGTTTTTT. This sequence encodes CSASGGQSNEKLFF.

This clonotype was observed many times. The gene calls are TRBV9 and TRBJ2-1; a possible D gene is TRBD2 (6 bases). V lost 3 bases, J lost 2 bases, and 12 bases lay in between. In germline, CDR1 is SGDLS, CDR2 YYNGEE. The CDR3 runs to 15 residues. The CDR3 DNA follows: TGTGCCAGCAGCGCGGAGGGCGATACCTACAATGAGCAGTTCTTC. Translated: CASSAEGDTYNEQFF.

In its sample, this clonotype ranks as medium-sized. This chain links TRBV18 with TRBJ2-1; TRBD1 aligns across 7 bases. Germline CDR1 KGHSH, CDR2 LQKENI. The V gene end was trimmed by 4 bases and the J gene end by 6 bases; junction bases not matched to a gene: 6. This CDR3 is 14 amino acids long. CDR3 nucleotides: TGTGCCAGCTCACGGGACAGTAAACTCAATGAGCAGTTCTTC. This codes for CASSRDSKLNEQFF.

At least ten counts were recorded for this clonotype. V and J are TRBV18 and TRBJ2-3, with 8 bases aligning to TRBD2. The V gene's germline CDR1 is KGHSH and CDR2 LQKENI. Germline trimming cut 1 base from V and 2 bases from J; bases unmatched to any gene: 5. The CDR3 consists of 16 residues. CDR3 amino acids: CASSPLTSGYTDTQYF. CDR3 in DNA: TGTGCCAGCTCACCACTCACTAGCGGTTACACAGATACGCAGTATTTT.

This clonotype was observed many times. The rearrangement uses TRBV2 and TRBJ2-3; no reliable D call. Trimming took off 7 bases at V and 4 bases at J, with 6 bases between the two ends. CDR1 and CDR2 from the germline V gene are SNHLY and FYNNEI. The CDR3 is made up of 11 amino acids. DNA of the CDR3: TGTGCCAGCACCCCCTCAGATACGCAGTATTTT. It codes for CASTPSDTQYF. The entire variable domain, with the rest obtained from reference TRBV2 and TRBJ2-3, is as follows: EPEVTQTPSHQVTQMGQEVILRCVPISNHLYFYWYRQILGQKVEFLVSFYNNEISEKSEIFDDQFSVERPDGSNFTLKIRSTKLEDSAMYFCASTPSDTQYFGPGTRLTVL.